What follows describes a single TCR beta chain. The clone's antigen remains unknown. One base away there is no much larger clone; base qualities are not given. The data belong to a study of blood T cell repertoires in COVID-19 (dated by TCRdb to the early 2020s). A note on the overall study: Samples covering the acute and convalescent phases of COVID-19 were provided by collaborators in the United States, Italy and Spain. The material from the prospective study consisted of cDNA or gDNA derived from T cells, B-cell-depleted T cells, or PBMCs. The dataset comprised deeply sampled blood TCRbeta repertoires from subjects exposed to, actively infected with, or recovered from COVID-19. The repertoires were made available in a free public database intended to serve as a resource for research on the immune response to SARS-CoV-2. The samples were drawn from the first 160 participants of the ongoing ImmuneRACE study and from 950 to 1,500 subjects provided by 6 global collaborators. Nearly every sample came with metadata listing a de-identified subject ID, COVID-19 status, age in years and sex. HLA class I and class II types, where available, came from metadata supplied by the sample provider rather than from assay-based typing.

TCRbeta CDR3 regions were amplified from genomic DNA using the immunoSEQ Assay, a bias-controlled multiplex PCR. As for how the authors treated the data: The number of nucleated cells in each sample was estimated from the amplification of reference gene primers within the assay. To quantify the absolute abundance of each unique TCRbeta CDR3 rearrangement, sequence reads were collapsed and filtered. Productive Simpson clonality was computed per sample as the square root of Simpson's diversity index over productive rearrangements. Imported from immuneACCESS, the table was reduced by TCRdb to in-frame sequences with V and J called. These copies leave out some clones; in studies compared against another copy, an unresolved V gene accounts for under half, and the cause of the remainder is not known. V, J and clone size were drawn from that table, and D and trimming were deduced from the DNA. This sample has fewer than 90,000 clones in its table, and approximately 86% of those were observed once. The ten largest clonotypes hold 1.9% of the sample.

The germline V and J ends show losses of 5 bases and 8 bases respectively, and no gene match explains 8 bases of the junction. According to the germline V gene (reference sequence), CDR1 reads MNHNY and CDR2 reads SVGAGI. CDR3 length: 14 amino acids, cysteine to phenylalanine. Only the CDR3 portion is preserved as DNA: 42 bases, with reading frame beginning at the first base. Each collaborating institution followed its own protocols to collect whole blood in K2EDTA tubes. For TCRbeta analysis, collaborators shipped samples as frozen whole blood, isolated PBMCs, or DNA extracted from either of those sample types. Overall study outcomes, separate from this receptor: How much clinical and demographic metadata was included differed by source and by participant, and the metadata was provided uncurated.

The chain was built from TRBV6-6 and TRBJ1-2; TRBD1 aligns with 10 central bases. The clonotype was recovered from a woman of 80 years or more with active or convalescent COVID-19. The material sequenced was peripheral blood. The sequenced DNA is TGTGCCAGCAGTGACAGACAGGGGGCCGGGGGCTACACCTTC. It encodes CASSDRQGAGGYTF.